What follows are 28 T cell receptor beta chains derived from one specimen sequenced in a study of blood T cell repertoires in COVID-19. The method was immunoSEQ multiplex PCR; TCRdb's version includes in-frame clones alone and lacks a portion of them. The repertoire holds around 30,000 clones, 65% to 90% seen once, with under 7.5% in the top ten. The source material was peripheral blood. Source of these receptors: a man aged 60 to 75 with active COVID-19.

The chain has TRBV7-3 and TRBJ2-2, with TRBD1 matching over 7 bases. V lost 2 bases and J lost 7; bases outside the gene matches: 4. In germline, CDR1 is SGHTA, CDR2 FQGTGA. The CDR3 runs 14 residues. CDR3 nucleotide sequence: TGTGCCAGCAGCTTAGACAGGGCATACGGGGAGCTGTTTTTT. Amino acid sequence: CASSLDRAYGELFF.

J is TRBJ2-1 and V is TRBV5-8; 14 bases align to TRBD2. This CDR3 has 20 amino acids. The V and J ends lost 1 base and 0 bases, in that order; junction bases with no gene match: 9. Germline V gives CDR1 SGHTS, CDR2 YDEGEE. The CDR3 sequence: CASSLTGTSGRVGSYNEQFF. The CDR3 bases are TGTGCCAGCAGCTTGACCGGGACTAGCGGGAGAGTTGGCTCCTACAATGAGCAGTTCTTC. Based on the CDR3 plus reference TRBV5-8 and TRBJ2-1, the full variable domain is EAGVTQSPTHLIKTRGQQATLRCSPISGHTSVYWYQQALGLGLQFLLWYDEGEERNRGNFPPRFSGRQFPNYSSELNVNALELEDSALYLCASSLTGTSGRVGSYNEQFFGPGTRLTVL.

CDR3 in DNA: TGTGCCAGCAGCTTAGCCGGCCGGGAGATAGGAGAGCAGTTCTTC. Its translation: CASSLAGREIGEQFF. V and J are TRBV11-1 and TRBJ2-1, with a weak D call TRBD2 (6 bases). The germline V gene encodes CDR1 SGHAT and CDR2 FQDESV (reference sequence). The CDR3 totals 15 residues. Trimming removed 0 bases at V and 10 bases at J, with 16 bases between. The complete variable domain, with remaining parts taken from reference TRBV11-1 and TRBJ2-1, reads EAEVAQSPRYKITEKSQAVAFWCDPISGHATLYWYRQILGQGPELLVQFQDESVVDDSQLPKDRFSAERLKGVDSTLKIQPAELGDSAMYLCASSLAGREIGEQFFGPGTRLTVL.

This clone was detected only once. The V and J genes are TRBV14 and TRBJ2-3; 7 nucleotides line up with TRBD1. Looked up from germline, CDR1 is SGHDN and CDR2 is FVKESK. The V and J ends lost 0 bases and 4 bases, in that order; junction bases with no gene match: 10. CDR3 length: 17 amino acids. The CDR3 spells CASSQDYRGGEADTQYF. The CDR3 nucleotides are TGTGCCAGCAGCCAAGATTACCGAGGGGGCGAGGCAGATACGCAGTATTTT.

V and J are TRBV19 and TRBJ2-3; 7 bases map to TRBD2. The CDR3 covers 14 residues. V lost 6 bases to trimming and J lost 5 bases; unmatched junction nucleotides: 8. CDR1 is LNHDA and CDR2 is SQIVND in the germline V gene (reference sequence). CDR3 nucleotides: TGTGCCAGTAGCCCCGGACTAGGAAGAGATACGCAGTATTTT. Its translation is CASSPGLGRDTQYF.

V is TRBV6-5 and J is TRBJ1-3, with 7 bases matching TRBD1. Germline CDR1 reads MNHEY; CDR2 reads SVGAGI. The CDR3 totals 14 residues. Trimming removed 6 bases from V and 4 bases from J; junction bases left unmatched: 6. CDR3 sequence reads: CASRQGLSGNTIYF. The CDR3 nucleotides read TGTGCCAGCAGACAGGGGCTCTCAGGAAACACCATATATTTT.

This CDR3 is CASSLSGQGIREQYF. CDR3 DNA sequence: TGTGCCAGCTCACTATCGGGACAGGGCATTCGGGAGCAGTACTTC. The chain uses TRBV18 and TRBJ2-7, with 9 bases identical to TRBD1. The length of the CDR3 is 15 residues. V lost 4 bases, J lost 7 bases, and 11 bases stayed unmatched. Germline CDR1 KGHSH, CDR2 LQKENI.

This sequence joins TRBV28 and TRBJ2-7, with 11 bases fitting TRBD2. The V gene end was trimmed by 6 bases and the J gene end by 3 bases; junction bases not matched to a gene: 10. This CDR3 has 16 amino acids. In germline, CDR1 is MDHEN, CDR2 SYDVKM. The CDR3, as DNA: TGTGCCAGCAGCCGTCCGGGACTAGCGGCCAACTACGAGCAGTACTTC. As protein: CASSRPGLAANYEQYF.

The J gene is TRBJ1-1, the V gene TRBV6-1; D gene ambiguous. Trimming stripped 2 bases from V and 0 bases from J, with 10 bases between. CDR3 size: 15 residues. Per the germline V gene, CDR1 is MNHNS and CDR2 is SASEGT. As DNA, the CDR3 is TGTGCCAGCAGTGAATTGGAACAGATGAACACTGAAGCTTTCTTT. Translating it yields CASSELEQMNTEAFF.

The chain couples TRBV2 to TRBJ1-4; no clear D gene. Between the trimmed V and J ends, which lost 1 base and 0 bases, there was a span of 18 bases. The CDR3 is 19 amino acids. Germline-derived CDR1 and CDR2 are SNHLY and FYNNEI. CDR3 bases: TGTGCCAGCAGTGAAGTGCCAAACTACCTAGGAGCAACTAATGAAAAACTGTTTTTT. The encoded protein is CASSEVPNYLGATNEKLFF.

The CDR3 reads CASSLMTAPANTQYF. Written as DNA, the CDR3 is TGTGCCAGCAGTTTAATGACAGCTCCTGCTAATACGCAGTATTTT. The chain links TRBV28 to TRBJ2-3, with D maybe TRBD1 (5 bases). CDR3 size: 15 residues. The V end was cut by 2 bases, the J end by 7 bases, with 16 bases between. CDR1 is MDHEN, CDR2 SYDVKM, per germline.

The chain employs TRBV29-1 and TRBJ1-2; TRBD1 matches at 11 bases. Germline CDR1 reads SQVTM; CDR2 reads ANQGSEA. With V trimmed by 6 bases and J by 7 bases, 7 bases remained unmatched. The CDR3 contains 13 residues. The chain's CDR3 is CSVPDRGRVGYTF. Here the CDR3 DNA reads TGCAGCGTCCCGGACAGGGGGCGGGTTGGCTACACCTTC. Full variable domain (rest looked up from reference TRBV29-1 and TRBJ1-2): SAVISQKPSRDICQRGTSLTIQCQVDSQVTMMFWYRQQPGQSLTLIATANQGSEATYESGFVIDKFPISRPNLTFSTLTVSNMSPEDSSIYLCSVPDRGRVGYTFGSGTRLTVV.

The rearrangement joins TRBV28 to TRBJ1-5; D is unclear. The CDR3 runs to 13 residues. V was trimmed by 1 base and J by 6 bases, leaving 7 bases between them. Germline V CDR1 and CDR2: MDHEN, SYDVKM. The CDR3 region has the DNA TGTGCCAGCAGTTTATCGACGGGTCAGCCCCAGCATTTT. As protein: CASSLSTGQPQHF.

In nucleotides, the CDR3 is TGTGCCAGCAGTATCTCCCCGAACTATGGCTACACCTTC. Amino acids: CASSISPNYGYTF. The V call is TRBV28, the J call TRBJ1-2; D not certain. The CDR3 extends over 13 amino acids. Trimming stripped 5 bases from V and 2 bases from J, with 9 bases between. CDR1 MDHEN and CDR2 SYDVKM come from the germline V gene.

The chain recombines TRBV11-3 with TRBJ2-1, with unresolved D. The CDR3 totals 11 residues. V was shortened by 6 bases and J by 10 bases, with 10 bases between the two germline ends. The germline gives CDR1 SGHNT, CDR2 YENEEA. The CDR3 protein is CASSPAREQFF. CDR3 DNA sequence: TGTGCCAGCAGTCCCGCCAGAGAGCAGTTCTTC.

V usage is TRBV28 and J usage is TRBJ1-5, with TRBD1 matching 7 bases. CDR1 and CDR2 from the germline V gene are MDHEN and SYDVKM. The length of the CDR3 is 15 residues. With V trimmed by 6 bases and J by 9 bases, 14 bases remained unmatched. The CDR3: CASSPGQRAVGPQHF. The CDR3 DNA is TGTGCCAGCAGCCCGGGACAGAGGGCTGTTGGGCCCCAGCATTTT.

A word on this clone: An end of the junction does not agree with germline; a read error may underlie this. V is TRBV7-7 and J is TRBJ2-1; possibly TRBD2 for D (5 bases). Germline loops: CDR1 SSHAT, CDR2 FNYEAQ (reference sequence). The CDR3 is 13 residues long. CDR3 nucleotide sequence: TGTGCTAGCAGCGCGGGCCCGAACAATGAGCAGTTCTTC. It translates to CASSAGPNNEQFF.

This clone turned up a few times. The genes are TRBV18 and TRBJ2-1; 7 bases line up with TRBD1. With V trimmed by 4 bases and J by 4 bases, 7 bases remained unmatched. The CDR3 runs 15 residues. Germline CDR1 reads KGHSH; CDR2 reads LQKENI. The CDR3 is CASSLRTGSYNEQFF. Here the CDR3 DNA reads TGTGCCAGCTCACTTAGGACAGGATCATACAATGAGCAGTTCTTC. The full variable domain, completed using reference TRBV18 and TRBJ2-1, is NAGVMQNPRHLVRRRGQEARLRCSPMKGHSHVYWYRQLPEEGLKFMVYLQKENIIDESGMPKERFSAEFPKEGPSILRIQQVVRGDSAAYFCASSLRTGSYNEQFFGPGTRLTVL.

The gene calls are TRBV27 and TRBJ1-2, with 12 positions matching TRBD1. CDR1 is MNHEY, CDR2 SMNVEV, per germline (reference sequence). This CDR3 is built from 16 residues. Trimming took 1 base from V and 6 from J; bases not matched to a gene: 6. CDR3 sequence (DNA): TGTGCCAGCAGTTTATACCCGGGACAGGGGGCAAATGGCTACACCTTC. Amino acid sequence: CASSLYPGQGANGYTF.

This chain joins TRBV6-5 and TRBJ2-7; possibly TRBD1 for D (5 bases). The CDR3 sequence is 14 residues long. V lost 6 bases to trimming and J lost 2 bases, with 14 bases between them. The germline V gene encodes CDR1 MNHEY and CDR2 SVGAGI. The CDR3 region is CASRDGHGTYEQYF. For the CDR3, the DNA is TGTGCCAGCAGGGATGGACATGGGACCTACGAGCAGTACTTC.

This chain joins TRBV27 and TRBJ2-7; 15 bases are shared with TRBD2. Germline V gene lookup returns CDR1 MNHEY and CDR2 SMNVEV (reference sequence). CDR3 length: 16 residues. Trimming at V came to 3 bases and at J to 7 bases, leaving 7 bases not matched to a gene. CDR3 bases: TGTGCCAGCAGTTTGCTCGCTGGACTAGCGGGAGGGGAGCAGTACTTC. This sequence encodes CASSLLAGLAGGEQYF.

The gene calls are TRBV12-5 and TRBJ1-1; tentative D call: TRBD1 (6 bases). This CDR3 comprises 13 residues. Germline V gives CDR1 LGHNT, CDR2 FRNRAP. The CDR3 region is CAAQGGRNTEAFF. Written as DNA, the CDR3 is TGTGCCGCCCAAGGGGGTCGGAACACTGAAGCTTTCTTT.

V gene TRBV15 combines with J gene TRBJ2-3, with 12 positions matching TRBD2. Germline V lookup: CDR1 LNHNV, CDR2 YYDKDF (reference sequence). CDR3 length equals 15 residues. Trimming took 4 bases from V and 4 from J; bases not matched to a gene: 3. In nucleotides, the CDR3 is TGTGCCACCAGCACTAGCGGGAGGGTGGCAGATACGCAGTATTTT. Translating gives CATSTSGRVADTQYF.

This clone was seen only once. This chain links TRBV12-3 or TRBV12-4 with TRBJ2-7; 8 positions agree with TRBD2. The CDR3 consists of 13 residues. With V trimmed by 5 bases and J by 9 bases, 9 bases remained unmatched. CDR3 residues: CASSQTTSGAQYF. CDR3 in DNA: TGTGCCAGCAGTCAAACCACTAGCGGTGCGCAGTACTTC.

This chain uses TRBV6-5 with TRBJ2-7; 7 positions match TRBD2. This CDR3 region has 15 residues. The germline CDR1 and CDR2 sequences are MNHEY and SVGAGI. V dropped 0 bases and J dropped 4; count of bases not matched to a gene: 6. CDR3 DNA sequence: TGTGCCAGCAGTTACTCGGCGGGAGAGATATACGAGCAGTACTTC. Its protein product is CASSYSAGEIYEQYF.

The chain links TRBV7-8 to TRBJ1-4; possible D gene TRBD1, 5 bases. CDR1 is SGHVS, CDR2 FQNEAQ, per germline. CDR3 size: 14 residues. V was trimmed by 0 bases and J by 7 bases, leaving 9 bases between them. The chain's CDR3 is CASSLAGLFEKLFF. DNA for the CDR3: TGTGCCAGCAGCTTAGCGGGACTCTTTGAAAAACTGTTTTTT.

The chain recombines TRBV7-9 with TRBJ2-3, with D possibly matching TRBD1 (5 bases). Deletions cut 10 bases from V and 0 bases from J, with 20 bases between. CDR3 length: 16 amino acids. The germline V gene has CDR1 SEHNR and CDR2 FQNEAQ (reference sequence). The CDR3: CATGGPRVSSTDTQYF. The DNA for the CDR3 is TGTGCCACCGGTGGGCCCAGGGTATCTAGCACAGATACGCAGTATTTT. Variable domain in full (rest from reference TRBV7-9 and TRBJ2-3): DTGVSQNPRHKITKRGQNVTFRCDPISEHNRLYWYRQTLGQGPEFLTYFQNEAQLEKSRLLSDRFSAERPKGSFSTLEIQRTEQGDSAMYLCATGGPRVSSTDTQYFGPGTRLTVL.

The genes are TRBV19 and TRBJ1-2; tentatively, D is TRBD1 (5 bases). Trimming removed 8 bases from V and 8 bases from J, with 12 bases in between. Germline V lookup: CDR1 LNHDA, CDR2 SQIVND (reference sequence). The CDR3 runs 11 residues. CDR3 nucleotide sequence: TGTGCCAGTGAAAGGGGAAAGGGCTACACCTTC. Translated, it gives CASERGKGYTF.